The source of this T cell receptor beta chain is a study of blood T cell repertoires in COVID-19. Trimming left V 6 bases short and J 2 bases short, with 7 bases between. This CDR3 is 11 amino acids long. Germline V gene lookup returns CDR1 SQVTM and CDR2 ANQGSEA. Assay: immunoSEQ multiplex PCR; the TCRdb copy retains only in-frame clones and omits some. The table records under 100,000 clones, around 87% of them present only once. The chain uses TRBV29-1 and TRBJ1-2; no clear D. The sequence derives from a human donor in a cohort sampled during active COVID-19. The sequencing input was peripheral blood. The CDR3 region has the DNA TGCAGCGTCCGCGGCAACTATGGCTACACCTTC. It translates to CSVRGNYGYTF. Full variable domain (remainder filled in from reference TRBV29-1 and TRBJ1-2): SAVISQKPSRDICQRGTSLTIQCQVDSQVTMMFWYRQQPGQSLTLIATANQGSEATYESGFVIDKFPISRPNLTFSTLTVSNMSPEDSSIYLCSVRGNYGYTFGSGTRLTVV.